The clone carrying this T cell receptor beta chain came up a few times. No antigen is known for it. Produced via immunoSEQ multiplex PCR; TCRdb's table is partial and in-frame only. This sample has some 70,000 clones, with approximately 84% found just once. The data originate from a study of OX40 agonist ivuxolimab in advanced cancers. Study-wide background: Patients' therapy was ivuxolimab, an antibody that acts as an agonist of OX40 (CD134). General study findings and limits: Researchers did not determine the expanded peripheral T cells' antigen specificity.

The CDR3 contains 15 residues. Trimming took 4 bases from V and 5 from J, leaving 15 bases between them. Germline loops: CDR1 SGHNT, CDR2 YYREEE (reference sequence). Baseline, cycle 4 day 1, and cycle 7 day 1 were the blood sampling points. The sample in question was CD4+ or CD8+ T cells sorted from blood, obtained in a trial of the OX40 agonist ivuxolimab. This sequence was found in an adult with an advanced solid tumor such as melanoma, head and neck, liver or kidney cancer. The chain couples TRBV5-4 to TRBJ2-2; D is ambiguous. The CDR3 spells CASSELAGPTGELFF. The DNA of the CDR3 is TGTGCCAGCAGCGAGTTAGCAGGCCCGACCGGGGAGCTGTTTTTT.